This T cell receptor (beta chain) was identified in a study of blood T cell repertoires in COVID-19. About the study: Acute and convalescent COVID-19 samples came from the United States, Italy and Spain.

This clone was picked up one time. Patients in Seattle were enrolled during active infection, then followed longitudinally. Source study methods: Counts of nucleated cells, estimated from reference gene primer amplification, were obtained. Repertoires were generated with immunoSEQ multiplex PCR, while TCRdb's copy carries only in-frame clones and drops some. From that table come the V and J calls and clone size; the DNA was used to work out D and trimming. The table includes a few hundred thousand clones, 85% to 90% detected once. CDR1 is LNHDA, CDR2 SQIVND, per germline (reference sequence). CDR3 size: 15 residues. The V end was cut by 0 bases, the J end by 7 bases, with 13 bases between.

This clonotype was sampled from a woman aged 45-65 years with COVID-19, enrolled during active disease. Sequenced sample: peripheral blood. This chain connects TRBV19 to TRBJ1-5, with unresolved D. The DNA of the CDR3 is TGTGCCAGTAGTATAGATCTTTGGCAGCGACAGCCCCAGCATTTT. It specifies CASSIDLWQRQPQHF.